This T cell receptor beta chain was observed in a study of blood T cell repertoires in COVID-19. Clones were sequenced by immunoSEQ multiplex PCR, and TCRdb holds only the in-frame ones, with some missing. In the table there are tens of thousands of clones, around 80% of which are singletons. The CDR3 length is 14 residues. Germline V gene lookup returns CDR1 SGHTA and CDR2 FQGNSA. The V end lost 4 bases, the J end lost 3 bases, and 12 bases lay between the germline ends. The receptor's source is a human donor in a cohort sampled during active COVID-19. V is TRBV7-2 and J is TRBJ1-2; D is unclear. The sequenced sample consisted of peripheral blood. As DNA, the CDR3 is TGTGCCAGCAGCTCGAGGGAAGGCTACTATGGCTACACCTTC. Its protein product is CASSSREGYYGYTF.